These 11 T cell receptor beta chains share one sample of origin, sequenced in a study of Tregs in tolerant kidney transplant recipients. Clones were read by immunoSEQ multiplex PCR, and TCRdb kept only the in-frame ones, dropping some. The data hold roughly 68,000 clones, with roughly 84% observed a single time. The material sequenced was CD4+ T cells from blood. These receptors were obtained from a human donor in good health.

The chain uses TRBV7-2 and TRBJ1-4; perhaps TRBD1 as D (5 bases). There are 14 residues in the CDR3. Trimming took off 5 bases at V and 5 bases at J, with 12 bases between the two ends. Germline assignment: CDR1 SGHTA and CDR2 FQGNSA. The CDR3 DNA sequence: TGTGCCAGCAGCATCGGGACCGGGAATGAAAAACTGTTTTTT. The encoded protein is CASSIGTGNEKLFF.

The rearrangement links TRBV2 to TRBJ2-5, with 8 bases aligning to TRBD1. This CDR3 spans 14 amino acids. Germline-derived CDR1 and CDR2 are SNHLY and FYNNEI. With 4 bases clipped from V and 5 bases from J, the junction kept 6 bases outside the gene matches. The CDR3 region is CASSGQGAGETQYF. Written as DNA, the CDR3 is TGTGCCAGCAGTGGGCAGGGGGCAGGGGAGACCCAGTACTTC. The variable domain in full, completed from reference TRBV2 and TRBJ2-5, reads EPEVTQTPSHQVTQMGQEVILRCVPISNHLYFYWYRQILGQKVEFLVSFYNNEISEKSEIFDDQFSVERPDGSNFTLKIRSTKLEDSAMYFCASSGQGAGETQYFGPGTRLLVL.

V is TRBV7-3 and J is TRBJ1-1; D gene unclear. The germline CDR1 and CDR2 sequences are SGHTA and FQGTGA. This CDR3 has 14 amino acids. The germline V and J ends were trimmed by 1 base and 1 base, with 7 bases remaining between them. This CDR3 is CASSLNHGNTEAFF. As DNA, the CDR3 is TGTGCCAGCAGCTTAAACCATGGGAACACTGAAGCTTTCTTT.

This clone showed up just once. This chain connects TRBV7-8 to TRBJ2-2; D not resolved. The CDR3 covers 12 residues. Germline-derived CDR1 and CDR2 are SGHVS and FQNEAQ. Trimming shortened V by 6 bases and J by 2 bases, and 4 bases separated the two germline ends. The CDR3 reads CASRSNTGELFF. In DNA form, the CDR3 reads TGTGCCAGCAGATCCAACACCGGGGAGCTGTTTTTT. Complete variable domain (other parts from reference TRBV7-8 and TRBJ2-2): GAGVSQSPRYKVAKRGQDVALRCDPISGHVSLFWYQQALGQGPEFLTYFQNEAQLDKSGLPSDRFFAERPEGSVSTLKIQRTQQEDSAVYLCASRSNTGELFFGEGSRLTVL.

CDR3 DNA: TGCGCCAGCAACTCACCTCAGACAGGTGTCGGCGGGGAGCTGTTTTTT. It translates to CASNSPQTGVGGELFF. The chain has TRBV4-1 and TRBJ2-2; the D gene is possibly TRBD1 (6 bases). This CDR3 is 16 amino acids long. Trimming left V 7 bases short and J 7 bases short, with 22 bases between. Germline V gives CDR1 MGHRA, CDR2 YSYEKL.

The chain recombines TRBV7-2 with TRBJ2-3; 11 bases map to TRBD2. The germline CDR1 and CDR2 sequences are SGHTA and FQGNSA. With V trimmed by 2 bases and J by 4 bases, 11 bases remained unmatched. The CDR3 contains 18 residues. The CDR3 spells CASSLSGVAGGLADTQYF. The CDR3 DNA sequence: TGTGCCAGCAGCTTATCCGGAGTAGCGGGGGGGCTCGCAGATACGCAGTATTTT.

The rearrangement links TRBV10-3 to TRBJ2-1; D perhaps matches TRBD2 (5 bases). CDR3 length: 14 amino acids. Germline CDR1 and CDR2: ENHRY and SYGVKD. Between the trimmed V and J ends, which lost 3 bases and 0 bases, there was a span of 6 bases. DNA of the CDR3: TGTGCCATCAGTGAAGGGAGCTCCTACAATGAGCAGTTCTTC. It is translated as CAISEGSSYNEQFF.

In regard to this clone: Additional DNA sequences in this sample encode the identical CDR3. The chain joins TRBV4-2 to TRBJ2-7; 8 bases are a match to TRBD2. Germline loops: CDR1 LGHNA, CDR2 YNFKEQ. CDR3 length: 14 amino acids. V was pared by 1 base and J by 3 bases, with 2 bases of the junction left unmatched. The CDR3 sequence is CASSQGLAGYEQYF. In DNA, the CDR3 is TGTGCCAGCAGCCAAGGGCTAGCGGGCTACGAGCAGTACTTC.

The chain joins TRBV7-8 to TRBJ1-5; TRBD1 might be the D (5 bases). This CDR3 is 16 amino acids long. V was pared by 5 bases and J by 2 bases, with 16 bases between. Germline assignment: CDR1 SGHVS and CDR2 FQNEAQ. CDR3 region: CASSPRRGAGNQPQHF. In DNA form, the CDR3 reads TGTGCCAGCAGCCCCCGTCGAGGGGCGGGCAATCAGCCCCAGCATTTT.

V gene TRBV5-1 combines with J gene TRBJ2-2; D is perhaps TRBD1 or TRBD2 (6 bases each). V was cut by 1 base and J by 0 bases, with 7 bases left in between. The CDR3 extends over 15 amino acids. Germline CDR1 SGHRS, CDR2 YFSETQ. The CDR3 nucleotides are TGCGCCAGCAGCTTGAGGGGGGCGAACACCGGGGAGCTGTTTTTT. It encodes CASSLRGANTGELFF.

This clone was detected only a few times. The chain employs TRBV11-2 and TRBJ2-5; D is perhaps TRBD1 or TRBD2 (5 bases each). The ends were cut back, 0 bases at V and 2 bases at J, with 22 bases in the middle. This CDR3 region has 19 residues. Germline lookup yields CDR1 SGHAT and CDR2 FQNNGV. As DNA, the CDR3 is TGTGCCAGCAGCTTAGATCTCATCAGCCCGGCTGGGGGTCAAGAGACCCAGTACTTC. Translated, it gives CASSLDLISPAGGQETQYF. Based on the CDR3 plus reference TRBV11-2 and TRBJ2-5, the full variable domain is EAGVAQSPRYKIIEKRQSVAFWCNPISGHATLYWYQQILGQGPKLLIQFQNNGVVDDSQLPKDRFSAERLKGVDSTLKIQPAKLEDSAVYLCASSLDLISPAGGQETQYFGPGTRLLVL.